Following are 10 T cell receptor beta chains from one sample sequenced in a study of CD8 T cells in Susac syndrome (dated 2019 in TCRdb). Receptor libraries were prepared by the immunoSEQ multiplex PCR assay. RNA was extracted with the RNeasy kit and roughly 0.45 to 1 ug was reverse transcribed using random hexamers. TCRdb took the public reads, trimmed them with fastp at Q25, ran MiXCR for clone calling and kept in-frame beta chains. Each entry is one CDR3 protein sequence, shown with its most common DNA and genes. The table for this sample lists some 96,000 distinct CDR3 sequences; around 94% of them were counted only once. Jointly, the top ten make up roughly 0.31% of the sample. The sequencing input was CD4+ T cells from PBMCs. These receptors all come from a human donor with Susac syndrome.

The chain uses TRBV2 and TRBJ2-3; D may be TRBD2 (7 bases). CDR3 length equals 16 residues. Germline CDR1 and CDR2: SNHLY and FYNNEI. The germline V and J ends were trimmed by 3 bases and 2 bases, with 15 bases remaining between them. CDR3 sequence: CASSDREGGFTDTQYF. The CDR3 DNA is TGTGCCAGCAGTGACAGGGAGGGGGGCTTCACAGATACGCAGTATTTT.

This rearrangement joins TRBV14 to TRBJ1-6; D perhaps matches TRBD1 (5 bases). Germline V gene sequence: CDR1 SGHDN, CDR2 FVKESK. This CDR3 contains 14 residues. Trimming took off 4 bases at V and 7 bases at J, with 11 bases between the two ends. CDR3 DNA sequence: TGTGCCAGCAGCCGGGGGACGGAGAATTCACCCCTCCACTTT. Its protein is CASSRGTENSPLHF.

V and J are TRBV9 and TRBJ2-3; 7 bases align to TRBD1. Germline values: CDR1 SGDLS, CDR2 YYNGEE. J was trimmed by 0 bases and V by 7 bases; bases with no gene match: 2. This CDR3 contains 13 residues. Here the CDR3 DNA reads TGTGCCAGCGAGGGACAGAGCACAGATACGCAGTATTTT. Encoded protein: CASEGQSTDTQYF.

This chain links TRBV20-1 with TRBJ2-3, with a weak D call TRBD2 (5 bases). CDR1 DFQATT and CDR2 SNEGSKA come from the germline V gene (reference sequence). The CDR3 runs 13 residues. Trimming pared 3 bases from V and 2 bases from J, leaving 9 bases between. CDR3 amino acids: CSARLTITDTQYF. CDR3 DNA: TGCAGTGCTAGGTTGACTATCACAGATACGCAGTATTTT.

The chain joins TRBV5-5 to TRBJ1-1; the D is unclear. V was clipped by 4 bases and J by 0 bases, with 10 bases between them. Germline loops: CDR1 SGHKS, CDR2 YYEKEE (reference sequence). The CDR3 covers 14 residues. The CDR3 loop reads CASSKQRMNTEAFF. For the CDR3, the DNA is TGTGCCAGCAGCAAGCAGCGCATGAACACTGAAGCTTTCTTT.

The chain uses TRBV11-2 and TRBJ2-7; the match to TRBD1 covers 8 bases. Trimming at V came to 5 bases and at J to 1 base, leaving 7 bases not matched to a gene. CDR1 is SGHAT, CDR2 FQNNGV, per germline. The CDR3 has 15 residues. The CDR3 bases are TGTGCCAGCAGCCTGGACAGGGTTGAGTCCTACGAGCAGTACTTC. Its translation: CASSLDRVESYEQYF. Full variable domain (outside the CDR3, taken from reference TRBV11-2 and TRBJ2-7): EAGVAQSPRYKIIEKRQSVAFWCNPISGHATLYWYQQILGQGPKLLIQFQNNGVVDDSQLPKDRFSAERLKGVDSTLKIQPAKLEDSAVYLCASSLDRVESYEQYFGPGTRLTVT.

In this sample, this clonotype turned up once. The genes are TRBV6-5 and TRBJ2-7; tentatively, D is TRBD1 (5 bases). The germline V gene encodes CDR1 MNHEY and CDR2 SVGAGI. This CDR3 is 15 amino acids long. Trimming pared 0 bases from V and 2 bases from J, leaving 11 bases between. DNA for the CDR3: TGTGCCAGCAGTTACTCAGGGGCCCAACCCTACGAGCAGTACTTC. This encodes CASSYSGAQPYEQYF.

V gene TRBV5-4 combines with J gene TRBJ2-6, with D perhaps matching TRBD1 (5 bases). Per the germline V gene, CDR1 is SGHNT and CDR2 is YYREEE (reference sequence). V was clipped by 4 bases and J by 0 bases, with 11 bases between them. This CDR3 has 16 amino acids. The CDR3 nucleotides read TGTGCCAGCAGCGCGGCAGGGCCCTCTGGGGCCAACGTCCTGACTTTC. Its translation is CASSAAGPSGANVLTF.

The V call is TRBV5-1, the J call TRBJ2-1; possibly TRBD2 for D (7 bases). V was cut by 2 bases and J by 4 bases, with 16 bases left in between. The V gene's germline CDR1 is SGHRS and CDR2 YFSETQ. The CDR3 consists of 16 residues. CDR3 in amino acids: CASSLSGGGLYNEQFF. DNA of the CDR3: TGCGCCAGCAGCTTATCCGGCGGGGGCCTTTACAATGAGCAGTTCTTC.

V usage is TRBV6-7 and J usage is TRBJ1-2, with a tentative D call TRBD1 (6 bases). TRBV6-7 is an ORF, with its function uncertain. The CDR3 is 16 residues long. The ends were cut back, 0 bases at V and 4 bases at J, with 15 bases in the middle. CDR3 nucleotide sequence: TGTGCCAGCAGTTACTCTGGCCCTGGACAGTTCTATGGCTACACCTTC. Its translation is CASSYSGPGQFYGYTF.